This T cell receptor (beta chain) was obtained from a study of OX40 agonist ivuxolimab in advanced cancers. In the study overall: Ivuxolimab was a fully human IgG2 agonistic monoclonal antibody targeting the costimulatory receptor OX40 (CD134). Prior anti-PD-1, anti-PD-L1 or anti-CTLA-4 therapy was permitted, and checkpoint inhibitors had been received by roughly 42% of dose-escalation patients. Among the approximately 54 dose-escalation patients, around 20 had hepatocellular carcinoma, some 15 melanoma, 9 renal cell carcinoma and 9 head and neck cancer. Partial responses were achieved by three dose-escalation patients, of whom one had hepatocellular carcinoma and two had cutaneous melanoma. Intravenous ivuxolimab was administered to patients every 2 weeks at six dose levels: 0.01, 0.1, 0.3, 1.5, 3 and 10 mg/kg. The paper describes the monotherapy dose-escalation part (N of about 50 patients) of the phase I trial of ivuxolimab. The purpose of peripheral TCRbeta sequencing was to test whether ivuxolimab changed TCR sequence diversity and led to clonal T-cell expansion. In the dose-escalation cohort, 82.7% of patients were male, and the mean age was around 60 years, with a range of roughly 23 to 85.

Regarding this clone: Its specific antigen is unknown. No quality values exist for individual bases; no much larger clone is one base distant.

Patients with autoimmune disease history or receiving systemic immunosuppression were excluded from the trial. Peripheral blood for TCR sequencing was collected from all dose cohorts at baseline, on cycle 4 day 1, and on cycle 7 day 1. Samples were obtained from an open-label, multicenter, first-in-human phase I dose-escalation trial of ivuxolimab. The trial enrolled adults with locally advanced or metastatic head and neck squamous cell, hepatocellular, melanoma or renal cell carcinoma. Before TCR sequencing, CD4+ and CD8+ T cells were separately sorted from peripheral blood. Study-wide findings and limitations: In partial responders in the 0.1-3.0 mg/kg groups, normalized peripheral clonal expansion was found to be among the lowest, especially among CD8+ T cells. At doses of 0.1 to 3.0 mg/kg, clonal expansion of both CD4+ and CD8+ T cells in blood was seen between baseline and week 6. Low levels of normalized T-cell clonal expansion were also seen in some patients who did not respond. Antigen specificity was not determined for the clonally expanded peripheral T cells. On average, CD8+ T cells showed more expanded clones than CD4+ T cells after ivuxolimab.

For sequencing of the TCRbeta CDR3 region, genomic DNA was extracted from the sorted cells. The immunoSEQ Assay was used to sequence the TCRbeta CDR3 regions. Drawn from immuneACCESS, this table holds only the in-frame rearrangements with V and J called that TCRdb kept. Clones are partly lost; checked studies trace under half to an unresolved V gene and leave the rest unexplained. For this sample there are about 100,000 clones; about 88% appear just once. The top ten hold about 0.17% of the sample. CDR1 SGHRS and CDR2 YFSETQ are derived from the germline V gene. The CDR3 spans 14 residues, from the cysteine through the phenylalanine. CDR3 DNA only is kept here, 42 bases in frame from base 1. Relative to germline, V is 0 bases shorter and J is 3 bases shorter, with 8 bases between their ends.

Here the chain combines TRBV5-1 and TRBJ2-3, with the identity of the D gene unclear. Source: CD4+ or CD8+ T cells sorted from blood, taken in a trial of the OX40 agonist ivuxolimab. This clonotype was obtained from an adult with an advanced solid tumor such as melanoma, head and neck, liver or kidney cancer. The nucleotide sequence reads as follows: TGCGCCAGCAGCTTGGGACTCAAAACAGATACGCAGTATTTT. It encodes CASSLGLKTDTQYF.